This T cell receptor (beta chain) came from a study of shared clonotypes between healthy human individuals. For the study at large: CD4 naive and memory got three plates each, CD8 naive two, CD8 memory one.

This CDR3 has 13 amino acids. V gave up 2 bases and J gave up 2 bases, with 5 bases separating them. Per germline, CDR1 MNHEY and CDR2 SVGAGI. Study-level findings and limits: Memory subsets generally showed lower estimated richness than naive subsets.

Naive CD8 cells were CD45RO-negative, positively selected for CCR7, excluding terminally differentiated effector memory CD45RA+ cells. Splitting of each subset's genomic DNA was done evenly across several immunoSEQ plates. TCRdb keeps only in-frame clones here, not all; method: immunoSEQ multiplex PCR. The table lists around 700,000 clones, under 95% of them singletons. As for this clone: The target antigen is unknown.

This TCR derives from a man aged 25-45 years in good health. This chain uses TRBV6-5 with TRBJ2-3; D gene uncertain. What was sequenced was naive CD8+ T cells sorted from blood. The CDR3 DNA follows: TGTGCCAGCAGTTACGTCCCCACAGATACGCAGTATTTT. Amino acid sequence: CASSYVPTDTQYF.